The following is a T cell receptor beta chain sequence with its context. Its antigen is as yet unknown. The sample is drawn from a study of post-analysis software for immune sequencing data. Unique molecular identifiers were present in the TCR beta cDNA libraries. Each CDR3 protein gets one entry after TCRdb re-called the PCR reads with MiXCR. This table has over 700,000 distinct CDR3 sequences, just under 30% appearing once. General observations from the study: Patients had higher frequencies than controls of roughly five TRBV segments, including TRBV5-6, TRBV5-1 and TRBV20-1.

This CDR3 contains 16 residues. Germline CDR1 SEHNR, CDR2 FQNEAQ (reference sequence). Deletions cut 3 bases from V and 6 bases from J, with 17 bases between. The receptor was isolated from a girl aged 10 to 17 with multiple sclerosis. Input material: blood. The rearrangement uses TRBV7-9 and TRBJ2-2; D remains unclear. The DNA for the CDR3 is TGTGCCAGCAGCTTTCGAAACGCACAGTCCCCCGGGGAGCTGTTTTTT. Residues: CASSFRNAQSPGELFF. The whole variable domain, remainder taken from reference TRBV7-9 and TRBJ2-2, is DTGVSQNPRHKITKRGQNVTFRCDPISEHNRLYWYRQTLGQGPEFLTYFQNEAQLEKSRLLSDRFSAERPKGSFSTLEIQRTEQGDSAMYLCASSFRNAQSPGELFFGEGSRLTVL.